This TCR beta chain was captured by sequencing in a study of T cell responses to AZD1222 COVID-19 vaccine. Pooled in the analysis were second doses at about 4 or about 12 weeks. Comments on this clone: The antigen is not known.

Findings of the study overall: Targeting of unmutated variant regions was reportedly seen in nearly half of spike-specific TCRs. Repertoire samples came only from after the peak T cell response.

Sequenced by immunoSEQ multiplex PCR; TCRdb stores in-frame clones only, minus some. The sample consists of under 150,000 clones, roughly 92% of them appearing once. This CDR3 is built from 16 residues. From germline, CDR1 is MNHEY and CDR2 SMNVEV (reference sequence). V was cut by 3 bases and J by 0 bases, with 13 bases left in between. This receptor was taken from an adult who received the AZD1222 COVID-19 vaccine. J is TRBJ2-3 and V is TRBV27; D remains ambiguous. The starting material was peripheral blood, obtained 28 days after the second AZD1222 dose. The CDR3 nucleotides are TGTGCCAGCAGTTTGGCCGCCGGCCTGAGCACAGATACGCAGTATTTT. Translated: CASSLAAGLSTDTQYF.